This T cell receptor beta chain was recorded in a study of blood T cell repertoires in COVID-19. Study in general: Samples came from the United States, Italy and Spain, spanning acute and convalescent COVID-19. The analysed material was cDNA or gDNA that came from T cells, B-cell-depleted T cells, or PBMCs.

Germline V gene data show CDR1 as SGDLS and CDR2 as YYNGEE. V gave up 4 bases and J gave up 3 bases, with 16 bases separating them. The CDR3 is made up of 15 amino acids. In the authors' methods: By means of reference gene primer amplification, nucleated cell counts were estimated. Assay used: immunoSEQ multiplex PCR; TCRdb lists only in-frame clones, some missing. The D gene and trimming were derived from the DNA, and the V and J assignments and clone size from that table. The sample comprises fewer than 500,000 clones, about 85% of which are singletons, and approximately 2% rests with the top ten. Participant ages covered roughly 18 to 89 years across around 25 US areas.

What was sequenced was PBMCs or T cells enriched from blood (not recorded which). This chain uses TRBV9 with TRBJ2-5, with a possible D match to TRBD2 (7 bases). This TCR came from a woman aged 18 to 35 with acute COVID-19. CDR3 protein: CASSSGGGDKETQYF. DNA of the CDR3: TGTGCCAGCAGCTCCGGTGGGGGGGACAAAGAGACCCAGTACTTC.